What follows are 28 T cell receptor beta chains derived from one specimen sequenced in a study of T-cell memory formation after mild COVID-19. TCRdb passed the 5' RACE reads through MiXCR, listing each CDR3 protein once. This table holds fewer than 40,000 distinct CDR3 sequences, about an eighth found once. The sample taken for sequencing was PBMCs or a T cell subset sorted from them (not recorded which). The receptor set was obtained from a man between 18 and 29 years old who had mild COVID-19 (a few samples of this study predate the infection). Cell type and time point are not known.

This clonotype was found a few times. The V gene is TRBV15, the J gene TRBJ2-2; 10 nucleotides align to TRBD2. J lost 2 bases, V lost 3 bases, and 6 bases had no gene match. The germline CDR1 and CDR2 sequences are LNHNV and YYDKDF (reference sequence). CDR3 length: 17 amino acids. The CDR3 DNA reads TGTGCCACCAGCAGGGTAGCGGGGGGCTTTAACACCGGGGAGCTGTTTTTT. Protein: CATSRVAGGFNTGELFF.

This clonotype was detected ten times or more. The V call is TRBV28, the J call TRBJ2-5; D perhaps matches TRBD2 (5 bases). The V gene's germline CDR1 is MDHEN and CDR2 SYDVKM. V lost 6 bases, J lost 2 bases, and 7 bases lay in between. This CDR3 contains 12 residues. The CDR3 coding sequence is TGTGCCAGCAGCGACTATCAAGAGACCCAGTACTTC. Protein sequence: CASSDYQETQYF.

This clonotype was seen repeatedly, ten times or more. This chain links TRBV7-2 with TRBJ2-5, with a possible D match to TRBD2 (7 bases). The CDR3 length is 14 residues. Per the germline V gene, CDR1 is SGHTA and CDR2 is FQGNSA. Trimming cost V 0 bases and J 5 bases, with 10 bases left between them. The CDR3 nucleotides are TGTGCCAGCAGCTTAGCGGGGGGGCATGAGACCCAGTACTTC. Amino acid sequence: CASSLAGGHETQYF.

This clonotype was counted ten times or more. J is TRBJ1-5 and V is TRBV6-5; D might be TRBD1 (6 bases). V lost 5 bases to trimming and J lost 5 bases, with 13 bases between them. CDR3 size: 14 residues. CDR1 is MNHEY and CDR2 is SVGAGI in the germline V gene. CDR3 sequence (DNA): TGTGCCAGCAGTCGATGGGGGGGCGATCAGCCCCAGCATTTT. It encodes CASSRWGGDQPQHF.

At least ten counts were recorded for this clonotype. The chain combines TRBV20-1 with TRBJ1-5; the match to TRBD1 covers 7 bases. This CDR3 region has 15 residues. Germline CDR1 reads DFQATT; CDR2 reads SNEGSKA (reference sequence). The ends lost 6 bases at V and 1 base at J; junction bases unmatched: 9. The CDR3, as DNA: TGCAGTGCGAACGAGGGGGCGGGAAGCAATCAGCCCCAGCATTTT. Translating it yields CSANEGAGSNQPQHF.

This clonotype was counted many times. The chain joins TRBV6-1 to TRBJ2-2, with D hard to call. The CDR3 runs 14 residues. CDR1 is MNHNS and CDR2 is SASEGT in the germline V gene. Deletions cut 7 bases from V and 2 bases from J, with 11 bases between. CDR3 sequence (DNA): TGTGCCAGCATCTCAGGCAGCAACACCGGGGAGCTGTTTTTT. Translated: CASISGSNTGELFF.

The CDR3 is CSAGDSIHSNQPQHF. CDR3 coding DNA: TGCAGCGCGGGGGACAGCATACATAGCAATCAGCCCCAGCATTTT. The V gene is TRBV29-1, the J gene TRBJ1-5, with TRBD1 matching 7 bases. With V trimmed by 7 bases and J by 0 bases, 9 bases remained unmatched. The V gene's germline CDR1 is SQVTM and CDR2 ANQGSEA. The CDR3 runs 15 residues.

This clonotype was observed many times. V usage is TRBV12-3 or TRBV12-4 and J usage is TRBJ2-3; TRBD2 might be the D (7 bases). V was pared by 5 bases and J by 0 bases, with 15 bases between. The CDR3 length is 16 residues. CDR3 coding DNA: TGTGCCAGCAGTCTAATGCGGGGGCCCAGCACAGATACGCAGTATTTT. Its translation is CASSLMRGPSTDTQYF.

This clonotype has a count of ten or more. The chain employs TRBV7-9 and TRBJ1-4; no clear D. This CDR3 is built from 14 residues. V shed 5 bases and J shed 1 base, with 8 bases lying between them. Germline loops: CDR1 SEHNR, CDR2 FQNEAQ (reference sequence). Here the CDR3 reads CASSLTGTNEKLFF. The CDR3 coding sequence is TGTGCCAGCAGCCTGACCGGAACTAATGAAAAACTGTTTTTT.

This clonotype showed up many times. The CDR3 protein is CASSQDSLYSGYTF. Written as DNA, the CDR3 is TGTGCCAGCAGCCAAGACAGTCTTTATAGCGGCTACACCTTC. This sequence joins TRBV3-1 and TRBJ1-2; D gene uncertain. CDR3 length: 14 residues. V lost 0 bases and J lost 8, with 13 bases in between. Germline lookup yields CDR1 LGHDT and CDR2 YNNKEL (reference sequence).

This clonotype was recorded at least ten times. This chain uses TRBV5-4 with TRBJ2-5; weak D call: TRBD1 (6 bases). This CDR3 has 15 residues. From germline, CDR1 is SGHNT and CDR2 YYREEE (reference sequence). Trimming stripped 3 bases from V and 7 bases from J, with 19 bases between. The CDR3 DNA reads TGTGCCAGCAGCTGGGGATCAAGGGGGAGTGGGACCCAGTACTTC. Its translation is CASSWGSRGSGTQYF.

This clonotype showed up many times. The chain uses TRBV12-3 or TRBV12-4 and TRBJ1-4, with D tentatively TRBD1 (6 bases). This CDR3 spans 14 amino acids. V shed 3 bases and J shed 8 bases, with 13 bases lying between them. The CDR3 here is CASSFAGDGEKLFF. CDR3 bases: TGTGCCAGCAGTTTCGCAGGGGACGGGGAAAAACTGTTTTTT.

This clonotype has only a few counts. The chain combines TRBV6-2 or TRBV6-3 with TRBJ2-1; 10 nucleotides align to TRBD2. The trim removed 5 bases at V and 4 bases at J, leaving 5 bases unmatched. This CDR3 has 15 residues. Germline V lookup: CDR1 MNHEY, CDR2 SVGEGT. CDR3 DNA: TGTGCCAGCAGTCCTCTAGCGGGGGAGTACAATGAGCAGTTCTTC. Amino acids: CASSPLAGEYNEQFF.

The CDR3 sequence is CASSGGEPQETQYF. DNA for the CDR3: TGTGCCAGCAGTGGTGGGGAGCCCCAAGAGACCCAGTACTTC. V is TRBV6-2 or TRBV6-3 and J is TRBJ2-5, with a tentative D call TRBD2 (5 bases). CDR1 MNHEY and CDR2 SVGEGT come from the germline V gene. V gave up 5 bases and J gave up 1 base, with 11 bases separating them. The CDR3 totals 14 residues.

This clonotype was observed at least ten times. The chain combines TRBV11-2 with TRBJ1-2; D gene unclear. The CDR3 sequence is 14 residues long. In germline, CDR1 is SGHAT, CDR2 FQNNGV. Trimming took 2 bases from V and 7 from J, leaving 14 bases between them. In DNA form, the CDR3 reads TGTGCCAGCAGCTTAATCGGGCAGAGAGGTGGCTACACCTTC. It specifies CASSLIGQRGGYTF.

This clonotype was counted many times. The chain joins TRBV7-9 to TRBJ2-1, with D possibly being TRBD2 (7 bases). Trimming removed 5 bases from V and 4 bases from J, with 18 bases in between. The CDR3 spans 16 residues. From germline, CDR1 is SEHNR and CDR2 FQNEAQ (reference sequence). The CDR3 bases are TGTGCCAGCAGCCCCGGGGGGCTAGCAGTTTACAATGAGCAGTTCTTC. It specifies CASSPGGLAVYNEQFF.

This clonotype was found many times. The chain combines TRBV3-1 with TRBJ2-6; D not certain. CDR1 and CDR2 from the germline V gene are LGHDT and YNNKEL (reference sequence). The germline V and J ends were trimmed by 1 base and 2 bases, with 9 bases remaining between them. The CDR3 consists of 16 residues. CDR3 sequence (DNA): TGTGCCAGCAGCCAAGCGTGGGTGACTGGGGCCAACGTCCTGACTTTC. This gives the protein CASSQAWVTGANVLTF.

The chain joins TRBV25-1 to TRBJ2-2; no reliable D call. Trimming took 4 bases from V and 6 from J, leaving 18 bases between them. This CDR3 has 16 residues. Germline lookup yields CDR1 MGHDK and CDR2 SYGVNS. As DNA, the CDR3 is TGTGCCAGCAGTGCCCCTTCTAGATCCCCGGCCGGGGAGCTGTTTTTT. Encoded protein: CASSAPSRSPAGELFF.

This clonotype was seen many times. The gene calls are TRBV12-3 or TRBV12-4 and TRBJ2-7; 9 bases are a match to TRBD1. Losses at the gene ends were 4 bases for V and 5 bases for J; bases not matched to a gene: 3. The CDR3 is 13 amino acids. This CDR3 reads CASSYGQGNEQYV. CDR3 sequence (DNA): TGTGCCAGCAGTTACGGACAGGGGAACGAGCAGTACGTC.

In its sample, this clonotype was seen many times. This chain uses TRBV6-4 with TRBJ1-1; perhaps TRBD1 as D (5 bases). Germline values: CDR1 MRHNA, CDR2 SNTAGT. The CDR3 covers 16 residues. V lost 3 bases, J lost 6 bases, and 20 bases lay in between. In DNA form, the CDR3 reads TGTGCCAGCAGTGAAGGAGAAGGGGCCGGGCACGCTGAAGCTTTCTTT. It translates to CASSEGEGAGHAEAFF.

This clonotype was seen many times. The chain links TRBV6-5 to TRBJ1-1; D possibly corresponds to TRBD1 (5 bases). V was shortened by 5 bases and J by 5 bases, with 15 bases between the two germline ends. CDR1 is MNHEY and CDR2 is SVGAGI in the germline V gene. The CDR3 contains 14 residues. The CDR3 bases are TGTGCCAGCAGTCCCACAGGAGTAAGAACTGAAGCTTTCTTT. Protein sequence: CASSPTGVRTEAFF.

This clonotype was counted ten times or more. DNA of the CDR3: TGTGCCAGCAGCGTAGCTACTGCCGCTTCTGGGGGCACTGAAGCTTTCTTT. Protein sequence: CASSVATAASGGTEAFF. V usage is TRBV9 and J usage is TRBJ1-1; tentative D call: TRBD1 (5 bases). The CDR3 is 17 amino acids. V was cut by 0 bases and J by 4 bases, with 19 bases left in between. Germline CDR1 SGDLS, CDR2 YYNGEE.

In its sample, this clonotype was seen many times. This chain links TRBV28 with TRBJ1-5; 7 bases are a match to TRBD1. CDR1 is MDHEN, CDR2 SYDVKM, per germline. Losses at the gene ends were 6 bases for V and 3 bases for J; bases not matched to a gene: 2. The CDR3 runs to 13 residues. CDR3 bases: TGTGCCAGCAGACAGGGGAACAATCAGCCCCAGCATTTT. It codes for CASRQGNNQPQHF.

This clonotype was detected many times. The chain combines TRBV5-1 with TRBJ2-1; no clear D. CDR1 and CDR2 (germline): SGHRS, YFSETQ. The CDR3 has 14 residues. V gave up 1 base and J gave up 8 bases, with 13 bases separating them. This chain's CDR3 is CASSLSAGDDEQFF. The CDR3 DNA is TGCGCCAGCAGCTTGTCTGCCGGCGACGATGAGCAGTTCTTC.

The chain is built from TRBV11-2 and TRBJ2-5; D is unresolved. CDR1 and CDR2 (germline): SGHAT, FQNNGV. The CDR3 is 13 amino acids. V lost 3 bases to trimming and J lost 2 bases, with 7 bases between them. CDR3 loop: CASSLLLQETQYF. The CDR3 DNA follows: TGTGCCAGCAGCTTGCTACTTCAAGAGACCCAGTACTTC.

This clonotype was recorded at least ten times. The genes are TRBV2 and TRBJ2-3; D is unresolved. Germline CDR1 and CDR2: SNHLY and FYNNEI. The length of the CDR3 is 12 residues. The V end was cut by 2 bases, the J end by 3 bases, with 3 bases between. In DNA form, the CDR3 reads TGTGCCAGCAGTGAACAAACAGATACGCAGTATTTT. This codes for CASSEQTDTQYF.

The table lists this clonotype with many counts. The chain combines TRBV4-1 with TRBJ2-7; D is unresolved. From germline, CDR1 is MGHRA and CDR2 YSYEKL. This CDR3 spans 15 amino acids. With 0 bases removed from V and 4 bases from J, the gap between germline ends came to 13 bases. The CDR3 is CASSQDPGYIYEQYF. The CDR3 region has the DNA TGCGCCAGCAGCCAAGATCCGGGCTACATATACGAGCAGTACTTC.

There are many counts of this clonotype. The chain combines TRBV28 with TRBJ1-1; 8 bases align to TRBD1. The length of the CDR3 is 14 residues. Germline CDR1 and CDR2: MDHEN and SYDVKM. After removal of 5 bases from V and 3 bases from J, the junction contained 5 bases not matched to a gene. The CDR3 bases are TGTGCCAGCAGTCCTCAGGACAGGGACACTGAAGCTTTCTTT. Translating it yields CASSPQDRDTEAFF.